A single sample gave rise to the 19 T cell receptor beta chains below, sequenced in a study of blood T cell repertoires in COVID-19. The repertoire was sequenced with immunoSEQ multiplex PCR; TCRdb's copy has only in-frame clones and lacks some. The sample comprises about 260,000 clones, about 84% of which are singletons, and more than 2% rests with the top ten. Sequencing was done on a sample of PBMCs or T cells enriched from blood (not recorded which). All receptors derive from a woman aged 50 to 65 who had recovered from COVID-19.

V gene TRBV7-3 combines with J gene TRBJ1-6; no firm D call. The CDR3 is made up of 15 amino acids. Germline V gene lookup returns CDR1 SGHTA and CDR2 FQGTGA. V was pared by 1 base and J by 7 bases, with 11 bases between. For the CDR3, the DNA is TGTGCCAGCAGCTTAAATTCGCAGAAAAATTCACCCCTCCACTTT. It specifies CASSLNSQKNSPLHF.

The chain combines TRBV28 with TRBJ2-7; 7 bases align to TRBD2. The junction had 9 bases not matched to a gene; V was cut back by 3 bases and J by 4 bases. CDR1 MDHEN and CDR2 SYDVKM come from the germline V gene. The CDR3 is 15 residues long. The CDR3 bases are TGTGCCAGCAGTTTGCCCAGCGGGATGTCTTACGAGCAGTACTTC. Translation gives CASSLPSGMSYEQYF. The variable domain in full, completed from reference TRBV28 and TRBJ2-7, reads DVKVTQSSRYLVKRTGEKVFLECVQDMDHENMFWYRQDPGLGLRLIYFSYDVKMKEKGDIPEGYSVSREKKERFSLILESASTNQTSMYLCASSLPSGMSYEQYFGPGTRLTVT.

The V call is TRBV6-7, the J call TRBJ2-7, with D possibly TRBD1 on 5 matching bases. TRBV6-7 is given ORF status, its function remaining uncertain. Trimming stripped 4 bases from V and 10 bases from J, with 23 bases between. This CDR3 contains 15 residues. The CDR3 bases are TGTGCCAGCAGTTGCTGCCAGGGTCCCTCCCGAGACCAGTACTTC. It is translated as CASSCCQGPSRDQYF.

This clone was seen just once. This rearrangement joins TRBV28 to TRBJ1-1; 7 positions agree with TRBD1. This CDR3 has 14 residues. V lost 6 bases, J lost 1 base, and 5 bases stayed unmatched. Per germline, CDR1 MDHEN and CDR2 SYDVKM. CDR3 bases: TGTGCCAGCAGGGAGGGACAGCCGAACACTGAAGCTTTCTTT. Protein: CASREGQPNTEAFF.

The chain links TRBV24-1 to TRBJ1-5; no firm D call. The ends were cut back, 0 bases at V and 9 bases at J, with 5 bases in the middle. Germline V gene data show CDR1 as KGHDR and CDR2 as SFDVKD. The CDR3 contains 12 residues. The chain's CDR3 is CATSDLRGPQHF. The CDR3 nucleotides are TGTGCCACCAGTGATTTGAGAGGGCCCCAGCATTTT.

This rearrangement joins TRBV4-3 to TRBJ2-3, with a tentative D call TRBD1 (6 bases). Trimming cost V 8 bases and J 3 bases, with 15 bases left between them. Germline CDR1 is LGHNA and CDR2 is YSLEER. The CDR3 length is 14 residues. The CDR3 sequence: CASGGAYPTDTQYF. The CDR3 DNA is TGCGCCAGCGGGGGCGCTTACCCTACAGATACGCAGTATTTT.

The chain carries TRBV2 and TRBJ2-1, with D maybe TRBD2 (5 bases). Germline lookup yields CDR1 SNHLY and CDR2 FYNNEI. CDR3 length: 11 amino acids. Trimming pared 8 bases from V and 10 bases from J, leaving 12 bases between. The DNA of the CDR3 is TGTGCCAGCCGACAACGACTAGAGCAGTTCTTC. Encoded protein: CASRQRLEQFF. The full variable domain, with the rest looked up from reference TRBV2 and TRBJ2-1, is EPEVTQTPSHQVTQMGQEVILRCVPISNHLYFYWYRQILGQKVEFLVSFYNNEISEKSEIFDDQFSVERPDGSNFTLKIRSTKLEDSAMYFCASRQRLEQFFGPGTRLTVL.

The V and J genes are TRBV10-1 and TRBJ2-3; weak D call: TRBD1 (5 bases). The CDR3 is 13 residues long. Deletions cut 3 bases from V and 2 bases from J, with 6 bases between. The V gene's germline CDR1 is WNHNN and CDR2 SYGVQD (reference sequence). Here the CDR3 reads CASSDRATDTQYF. The CDR3 DNA sequence: TGCGCCAGCAGTGACAGGGCCACAGATACGCAGTATTTT.

The V gene is TRBV7-2, the J gene TRBJ2-1; a weak D match, TRBD1 (7 bases). The CDR3 covers 14 residues. Germline V gene sequence: CDR1 SGHTA, CDR2 FQGNSA. With 5 bases removed from V and 10 bases from J, the gap between germline ends came to 18 bases. The CDR3 loop reads CASSGGGPTTEQFF. In DNA form, the CDR3 reads TGTGCCAGCAGCGGAGGGGGCCCGACGACAGAGCAGTTCTTC.

This chain uses TRBV27 with TRBJ2-7; no definite D call. There are 13 residues in the CDR3. V lost 5 bases and J 4 bases, leaving 12 bases between the germline ends. The germline V gene has CDR1 MNHEY and CDR2 SMNVEV (reference sequence). DNA for the CDR3: TGTGCCAGCAGTGCGTTCCTCGCGTACGAGCAGTACTTC. Translated: CASSAFLAYEQYF.

The CDR3 here is CASSPDRGLQPQHF. The CDR3 DNA reads as TGTGCCAGCAGCCCGGACAGGGGGCTACAGCCCCAGCATTTT. This chain uses TRBV11-2 with TRBJ1-5; 11 bases agree with TRBD1. Germline values: CDR1 SGHAT, CDR2 FQNNGV. CDR3 size: 14 residues. J gave up 7 bases and V 5 bases, and 4 bases lay outside the gene matches. Supplemented by reference TRBV11-2 and TRBJ1-5, the full variable domain reads EAGVAQSPRYKIIEKRQSVAFWCNPISGHATLYWYQQILGQGPKLLIQFQNNGVVDDSQLPKDRFSAERLKGVDSTLKIQPAKLEDSAVYLCASSPDRGLQPQHFGDGTRLSIL.

The genes are TRBV7-3 and TRBJ2-3, with TRBD1 matching over 9 bases. Unmatched junction bases numbered 4, after V lost 2 bases and J lost 4 bases. CDR3 length equals 15 residues. Germline V gene data show CDR1 as SGHTA and CDR2 as FQGTGA. CDR3 sequence (DNA): TGTGCCAGCAGCTTAGTACAGGGGGCCCCAGATACGCAGTATTTT. Its protein product is CASSLVQGAPDTQYF.

V usage is TRBV30 and J usage is TRBJ2-1; a weak D match, TRBD1 (6 bases). CDR1 and CDR2 (germline): GTSNPN, SVGIG (reference sequence). The V and J ends lost 2 bases and 8 bases respectively, with 31 bases between them. The CDR3 totals 19 residues. DNA for the CDR3: TGTGCCTGGAGTCGTATAGGACAGTCGGGGCTCGCCCTTAGATATGAGCAGTTCTTC. It codes for CAWSRIGQSGLALRYEQFF.

The chain combines TRBV19 with TRBJ1-1, with no clear D. This CDR3 spans 13 amino acids. Germline V gives CDR1 LNHDA, CDR2 SQIVND (reference sequence). The germline V and J ends were trimmed by 5 bases and 0 bases, with 7 bases remaining between them. The CDR3 DNA sequence: TGTGCCAGTAGTTCCCTAATGAACACTGAAGCTTTCTTT. It encodes CASSSLMNTEAFF. The full variable domain, completed using reference TRBV19 and TRBJ1-1, is DGGITQSPKYLFRKEGQNVTLSCEQNLNHDAMYWYRQDPGQGLRLIYYSQIVNDFQKGDIAEGYSVSREKKESFPLTVTSAQKNPTAFYLCASSSLMNTEAFFGQGTRLTVV.

The rearrangement uses TRBV7-9 and TRBJ2-5, with no clear D. CDR3 length: 16 residues. CDR1 SEHNR and CDR2 FQNEAQ come from the germline V gene (reference sequence). V lost 5 bases and J 0 bases, leaving 16 bases between the germline ends. DNA for the CDR3: TGTGCCAGCAGCCCGACTGGCCCCCGGTACCAAGAGACCCAGTACTTC. Encoded protein: CASSPTGPRYQETQYF.

The CDR3 region has the DNA TGTGCCAGCAGCGTTACAGGAAACTCTGGAAACACCATATATTTT. The encoded protein is CASSVTGNSGNTIYF. The chain combines TRBV9 with TRBJ1-3; possible D gene TRBD1, 5 bases. Trimming shortened V by 2 bases and J by 0 bases, and 9 bases separated the two germline ends. The CDR3 runs to 15 residues. The germline CDR1 and CDR2 sequences are SGDLS and YYNGEE.

The table lists this clone with a count of one. V usage is TRBV25-1 and J usage is TRBJ2-1; 9 bases are a match to TRBD1. From germline, CDR1 is MGHDK and CDR2 SYGVNS. The CDR3 length is 17 residues. The V and J ends lost 6 bases and 9 bases, in that order; junction bases with no gene match: 18. CDR3 region: CASSQPEDRGGEGEQFF. CDR3 DNA sequence: TGTGCCAGCAGCCAACCCGAGGACAGGGGAGGGGAGGGTGAGCAGTTCTTC.

This chain links TRBV7-8 with TRBJ1-2; D perhaps matches TRBD1 (5 bases). CDR1 is SGHVS and CDR2 is FQNEAQ in the germline V gene. This CDR3 spans 17 amino acids. V was cut by 5 bases and J by 8 bases, with 27 bases left in between. The CDR3 DNA is TGTGCCAGCAGCCCAACTAGGGGAATCGGGAGCGGTGTGGGCTACACCTTC. As protein: CASSPTRGIGSGVGYTF. Variable domain in full (rest from reference TRBV7-8 and TRBJ1-2): GAGVSQSPRYKVAKRGQDVALRCDPISGHVSLFWYQQALGQGPEFLTYFQNEAQLDKSGLPSDRFFAERPEGSVSTLKIQRTQQEDSAVYLCASSPTRGIGSGVGYTFGSGTRLTVV.

V and J are TRBV7-2 and TRBJ2-7, with a possible D match to TRBD1 (5 bases). Trimming cost V 1 base and J 3 bases, with 7 bases left between them. CDR1 and CDR2 from the germline V gene are SGHTA and FQGNSA. The CDR3 consists of 13 residues. The CDR3 is CASSLGGHYEQYF. DNA of the CDR3: TGTGCCAGCAGCTTAGGGGGCCACTACGAGCAGTACTTC.